Listed below are T cell receptor beta chains from one sample, sequenced in a study of CD4+ T cells in melanoma. Sequenced by immunoSEQ multiplex PCR; TCRdb stores in-frame clones only, minus some. The sample consists of about 110,000 clones, about 90% of them appearing once. Sequencing was performed on peripheral blood. These receptors all come from a human donor with melanoma. Both conserved end residues are part of each CDR3. The order of the fields is V gene, CDR3 protein.

TRBV7-8 CASSPPVAGVYNEQFF
TRBV4-3 CASSQDLPTISDSRYNEQFF
TRBV10-3 CAISVTNRQDPGSYEQYF
TRBV7-3 CASSVLRDKQFF
TRBV6-5 CASSYRDSVQETQYF
TRBV18 CASSPTSGTSYEQYF
TRBV19 CASSTPLAGGDGSEQYF
TRBV7-6 CASSFLLGQGAGNTEAFF
TRBV15 CATSRDPDGRYGYTF
TRBV2 CASSSRALTDTQYF
TRBV25-1 CASSAPSDRGIETQYF